This T cell receptor (beta chain) comes out of a study of blood T cell repertoires in COVID-19. Clinical history as reported by participants underpinned cohort assignment. The authors' processing: Reference gene primer amplification gave nucleated cell count estimates. Clones were read by immunoSEQ multiplex PCR, and TCRdb kept only the in-frame ones, dropping some. Clone size and the V and J calls come from that table; the DNA yielded D and trimming. The sample consists of hundreds of thousands of clones, about nine tenths of them appearing once. The V and J ends lost 5 bases and 10 bases respectively, with 21 bases between them. The CDR3 consists of 16 residues. Germline lookup yields CDR1 SGHVS and CDR2 FQNEAQ.

The J gene is TRBJ1-6, the V gene TRBV7-8; possible D gene TRBD1, 6 bases. The sequence derives from a man in his late teens or twenties who had recovered from COVID-19. The specimen was PBMCs or T cells enriched from blood (not recorded which). CDR3 loop: CASSARDKNYRSPLHF. As DNA, the CDR3 is TGTGCCAGCAGCGCACGGGACAAAAATTATCGGTCACCCCTCCACTTT.